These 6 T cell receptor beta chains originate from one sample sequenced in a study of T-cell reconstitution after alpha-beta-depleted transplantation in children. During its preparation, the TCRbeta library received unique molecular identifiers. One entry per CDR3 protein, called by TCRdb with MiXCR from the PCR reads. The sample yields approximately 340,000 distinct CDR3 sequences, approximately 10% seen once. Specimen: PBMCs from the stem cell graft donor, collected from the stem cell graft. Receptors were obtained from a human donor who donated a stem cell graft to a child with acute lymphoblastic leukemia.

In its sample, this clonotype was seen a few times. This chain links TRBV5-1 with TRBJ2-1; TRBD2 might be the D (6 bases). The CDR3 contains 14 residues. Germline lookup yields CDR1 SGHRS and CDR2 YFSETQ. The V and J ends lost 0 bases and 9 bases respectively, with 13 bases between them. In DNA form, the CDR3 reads TGCGCCAGCAGCTTGGCTGGCGGGGCGGGTGAGCAGTTCTTC. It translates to CASSLAGGAGEQFF.

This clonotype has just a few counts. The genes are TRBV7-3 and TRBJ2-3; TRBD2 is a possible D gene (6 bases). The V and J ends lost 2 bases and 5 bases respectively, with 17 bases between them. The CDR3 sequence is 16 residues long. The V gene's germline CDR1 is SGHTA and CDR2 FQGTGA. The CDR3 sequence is CASSLGIRDWEDTQYF. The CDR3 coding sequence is TGTGCCAGCAGCTTAGGAATCCGGGACTGGGAAGATACGCAGTATTTT.

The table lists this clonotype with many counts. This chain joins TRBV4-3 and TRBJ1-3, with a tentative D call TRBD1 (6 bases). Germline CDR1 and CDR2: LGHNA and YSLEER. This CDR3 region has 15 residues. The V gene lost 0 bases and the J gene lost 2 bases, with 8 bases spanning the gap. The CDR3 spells CASSQEDSAGNTIYF. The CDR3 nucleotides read TGCGCCAGCAGCCAAGAGGACAGCGCTGGAAACACCATATATTTT.

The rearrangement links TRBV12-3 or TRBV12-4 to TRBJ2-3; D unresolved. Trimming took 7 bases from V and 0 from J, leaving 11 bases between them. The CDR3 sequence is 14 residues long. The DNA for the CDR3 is TGTGCCAGCAAAAGATCCTCTAGCACAGATACGCAGTATTTT. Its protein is CASKRSSSTDTQYF.

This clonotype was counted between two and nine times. CDR3 bases: TGTGCCAGCAGTTTATTAGGGACTGGGCGGAGTACCCAGCATTTT. This encodes CASSLLGTGRSTQHF. V gene TRBV12-3 or TRBV12-4 combines with J gene TRBJ1-5; a possible D gene is TRBD1 (5 bases). The ends were cut back, 2 bases at V and 11 bases at J, with 19 bases in the middle. This CDR3 is built from 15 residues.

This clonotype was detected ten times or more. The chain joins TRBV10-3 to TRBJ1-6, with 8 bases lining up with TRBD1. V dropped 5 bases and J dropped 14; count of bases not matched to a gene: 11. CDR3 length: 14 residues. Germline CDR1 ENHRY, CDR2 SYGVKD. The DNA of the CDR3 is TGTGCCATCAGTCTGACAGGGGTAGCGTTGACCCTCCACTTT. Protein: CAISLTGVALTLHF.